The subject of this entry is one T cell receptor (beta chain). Its antigen specificity is not known. One base away there is no much larger clone; base qualities are not given. The data were obtained in a study of shared clonotypes between healthy human individuals (TCRdb year 2020). Broadly, across the study: A few men and a couple of women, aged 18 to 49 years, made up the cohort. For each donor, three plates each were used for CD4 naive and CD4 memory, two plates were used for CD8 naive, and one plate was used for CD8 memory. The study deeply sequenced blood TCR repertoires of about 5 healthy adults to estimate repertoire size and the extent of clonotype sharing between individuals. Libraries were prepared and TCR repertoires were sequenced by different laboratories using diverse techniques, in order to increase sequencing depth and limit assay-specific biases. Each donor's leukapheresis produced roughly between roughly 0.85 and 9 billion PBMCs.

In the germline V gene, CDR1 corresponds to LGHNT and CDR2 to FRNRAP. Trimming takes 2 bases off V and 2 bases off J; junction bases not matched to a gene: 16. From the cysteine through the phenylalanine, the CDR3 covers 19 amino acids. Only the CDR3 portion is preserved as DNA: 57 bases, with reading frame beginning at the first base. Using the deep immunoSEQ assay, TCR CDR3 regions were amplified from genomic DNA by multiplex PCR. For each cell subset, the extracted genomic DNA was distributed evenly across all wells of several immunoSEQ 96-well plates, and each plate served as one replicate. For sorted subsets, about 0.2 ug genomic DNA, equal to 25,000 to 35,000 T cell genomes, was loaded into each replicate PCR. Purified libraries were measured with a Qubit 3.0 fluorometer, size-checked on a Bioanalyzer 2100, and measured again with the KAPA Library Quantification kit. Every immunoSEQ 96-well plate was sequenced on a dedicated single-read 150-cycle Illumina NextSeq 550 flow cell. The published analysis was carried out like this. Because the immunoSEQ output held only junctional sequences and lacked quality scores, the filtering could not match the filtering applied to full-length reads. To assign V/J genes and CDR3, sequences were annotated against IMGT germline references using PyIR, a Python wrapper for IgBLAST v1.9. Reads with weak V/J assignments (E-value above 1e-6), missing CDR3, stop codons, out-of-frame junctions, or ambiguous translated residues were removed. V3J clonotypes were defined by identical inferred V gene, J gene, and CDR3 amino acid sequence. Percentage overlap between repertoires was calculated by dividing the number of shared unique clonotypes by the size of the smaller repertoire. Richness of each repertoire was evaluated using RTK rarefaction, the Chao1 estimator, and Recon v2.1 estimates of unobserved clonotypes. OLGA was used to compute generation probabilities for all TCRbeta clonotypes that the gDNA method yielded from four donors. TCRdb re-hosts the immuneACCESS table, in-frame sequences only. Its copies lack some clones; in the studies checked, an unresolved V gene accounts for under half of them, and the cause for the rest is not known. The D gene and trimming were derived from the DNA, and the V and J assignments and clone size from that table. The sample table shows about 1 million clones, and approximately 76% are seen once. Around 1.5% of the sample is held by the ten biggest clonotypes.

The donors were healthy, HIV-negative adults with no recently reported acute infections or vaccinations. Every donor was a Caucasian adult living in Nashville, Tennessee, USA. CD4+ T cells were enriched by magnetic negative selection; naive cells were then positively selected on CD45RA, and the negative fraction formed the memory subset. Blood was obtained by leukapheresis, after which PBMCs were separated by Ficoll-Histopaque density gradient centrifugation and cryopreserved in liquid nitrogen vapor phase. Analytical flow cytometry was used to check the purity and quantity of each magnetically sorted T cell population. Genomic DNA was isolated from every sorted fraction and measured by UV absorbance on a Nanodrop 2000c. General study outcomes and caveats: Compared with non-shared clonotypes, the clonotypes found in all four sorted-subset donors had higher generation probabilities. Naive subsets generally had larger estimated clonotype richness than memory subsets did. About 5% of naive CD4, 3% to 3.5% of naive CD8, approximately 2.2% of memory CD4, and less than 0.45% of memory CD8 clonotypes were shared across four donors. Even with the large sequencing depth, rarefaction of the sorted-subset datasets indicated that sequencing was incomplete. Because the study included only a small number of donors, the genetic and exposure-history diversity represented was limited. Sampling was restricted to blood, and TCR repertoires in tissue are likely to differ from TCR repertoires in blood. Pairwise subsampling indicated that sequencing depth was expected to affect the degree of clonotype sharing among donors.

The chain employs TRBV12-5 and TRBJ1-1; 8 bases in the middle match TRBD1. The receptor was isolated from a man younger than 35 in good health. Sequenced material: memory CD4+ T cells sorted from blood. The cell subset or site label for this specimen denotes: CD45RA-negative fraction. CDR3 reads: CASGLSRTGSPLINTEAFF. The sequence in DNA is TGTGCTAGTGGTTTGTCCCGGACAGGGTCCCCTCTCATTAACACTGAAGCTTTCTTT. The entire variable domain, with the stretches around the CDR3 drawn from the reference TRBV12-5 and TRBJ1-1 proteins, is DARVTQTPRHKVTEMGQEVTMRCQPILGHNTVFWYRQTMMQGLELLAYFRNRAPLDDSGMPKDRFSAEMPDATLATLKIQPSEPRDSAVYFCASGLSRTGSPLINTEAFFGQGTRLTVV.